This T cell receptor (beta chain) was profiled in a study of blood T cell repertoires in COVID-19. Across the whole study: Whether acute or convalescent, the COVID-19 samples came from the United States, Italy and Spain.

Germline V gene lookup returns CDR1 SGHTA and CDR2 FQGNSA. The CDR3 extends over 15 amino acids. The ends lost 1 base at V and 2 bases at J; junction bases unmatched: 2. In the original analysis: For nucleated cells, counts were estimated from reference gene primer amplification. Sequenced by immunoSEQ multiplex PCR; TCRdb stores in-frame clones only, minus some. For V, J and clone size, that table is used; D and trimming come from the DNA. The sample records about 260,000 clones, roughly 85% being singletons. The chain links TRBV7-2 to TRBJ2-7; 10 bases are a match to TRBD2. The TCR originated in a human donor in a cohort sampled during active COVID-19. The sample taken for sequencing was peripheral blood. CDR3 nucleotide sequence: TGTGCCAGCAGCTTAGAGCTAGCGGGAGCCTACGAGCAGTACTTC. This translates into CASSLELAGAYEQYF.